Below, 2 T cell receptor beta chains from the same sample are listed, as sequenced in a study of T cell changes during pregnancy in multiple sclerosis. Data came from immunoSEQ multiplex PCR; TCRdb stores just in-frame clones and leaves some out. The sample comprises 25,000 to 30,000 clones, roughly nine tenths of which are singletons, and 0.65% to 0.9% rests with the top ten. Sample: CD4+ T cells from peripheral blood mononuclear cells, taken in the first trimester of pregnancy. These receptors were taken from a female donor with multiple sclerosis, enrolled in a pregnancy study.

CDR3 amino acids: CASSQPQDRVAFF. CDR3 in DNA: TGTGCCAGCAGCCAACCTCAGGACAGGGTCGCTTTCTTT. This chain connects TRBV14 to TRBJ1-1; TRBD1 matches at 8 bases. The CDR3 sequence is 13 residues long. Unmatched junction bases numbered 7, after V lost 2 bases and J lost 11 bases. Germline CDR1 and CDR2: SGHDN and FVKESK.

This rearrangement joins TRBV9 to TRBJ1-5; no clear D. The CDR3 runs to 13 residues. The germline V and J ends were trimmed by 2 bases and 9 bases, with 12 bases remaining between them. Looked up from germline, CDR1 is SGDLS and CDR2 is YYNGEE. CDR3: CASSVTGQGPQHF. The DNA for the CDR3 is TGTGCCAGCAGCGTTACTGGGCAAGGGCCCCAGCATTTT.